This T cell receptor (beta chain) was identified during a study of T cell responses to AZD1222 COVID-19 vaccine. The CDR3 covers 13 residues. The germline V and J ends were trimmed by 2 bases and 6 bases, with 10 bases remaining between them. Germline values: CDR1 LNHDA, CDR2 SQIVND (reference sequence). Points from the study as a whole: The sample set comprised mostly white British donors with more females, and clonal diversity was possibly underestimated. Rises in breadth and depth of Spike-specific TCRs came after two AZD1222 doses. The study reported that nearly half of spike-specific TCRs target unmutated variant regions.

Only in-frame clones appear in the TCRdb table, and some are missing; sequencing was by immunoSEQ multiplex PCR. Of around 120,000 clones detected, 80% to 95% appear once; the ten largest clones hold 11% to 15%. About this clone itself: Its specificity is unknown.

The TCR originated in an adult in good health. The V gene is TRBV19, the J gene TRBJ1-1; a weak D match, TRBD1 (6 bases). Sequencing used peripheral blood, obtained on day 0 of AZD1222 vaccination. The CDR3 region is CASSIIGGAEAFF. The DNA for the CDR3 is TGTGCCAGTAGTATAATTGGGGGCGCTGAAGCTTTCTTT.